A selection of T cell receptor beta chains follows, all from one sample in a study of cytomegalovirus exposure and HLA in healthy donors. The method was immunoSEQ multiplex PCR; TCRdb's version includes in-frame clones alone and lacks a portion of them. The sample holds roughly 60,000 clones. Material: PBMCs. The source of these receptors is a woman aged 18-35 years in good health and CMV-seronegative. The CDR3 runs from the conserved cysteine through the conserved F or W. The order of the fields is CDR3 protein, J gene, D gene, V gene, CDR3 length. The D gene is left open where the match is weak.

CSVLRPPNEQFF TRBJ2-1 NA TRBV29-1 12
CASSPGRGNTEAFF TRBJ1-1 NA TRBV11-2 14
CASSQDRLADSYNEQFF TRBJ2-1 TRBD2 TRBV4-1 17
CASRDRYGYTF TRBJ1-2 TRBD1 TRBV6-1 11
CASGKTGTYEQYF TRBJ2-7 TRBD1 TRBV25-1 13
CASSQDRSVSSYNEQFF TRBJ2-1 NA TRBV4-1 17
CAIPGTDYGYTF TRBJ1-2 TRBD1 TRBV28 12
CASRSTSGTGEQFF TRBJ2-1 TRBD2 TRBV6-5 14
CASSEGLATIF TRBJ2-1 TRBD2 TRBV19 11
CACSWTAYEQYF TRBJ2-7 NA TRBV30 12
CASSTRQGARGNTIYF TRBJ1-3 TRBD1 TRBV19 16
CASRTSGNQPQHF TRBJ1-5 NA TRBV19 13
CASSIIPGQPEGDYEQYF TRBJ2-7 NA TRBV7-9 18
CASSPHGTVQETQYF TRBJ2-5 TRBD1 TRBV19 15
CASSPRGLSTEAFF TRBJ1-1 NA TRBV18 14
CASRKGQGVGEQYF TRBJ2-7 TRBD1 TRBV9 14
CASSARTGELYFYEQYF TRBJ2-7 TRBD1 TRBV5-8 17
CSLGTPQEQFF TRBJ2-1 NA TRBV20-1 11
CASNSAGGATEAFF TRBJ1-1 NA TRBV6-5 14
CASSLVPDTQYF TRBJ2-3 NA TRBV7-2 12